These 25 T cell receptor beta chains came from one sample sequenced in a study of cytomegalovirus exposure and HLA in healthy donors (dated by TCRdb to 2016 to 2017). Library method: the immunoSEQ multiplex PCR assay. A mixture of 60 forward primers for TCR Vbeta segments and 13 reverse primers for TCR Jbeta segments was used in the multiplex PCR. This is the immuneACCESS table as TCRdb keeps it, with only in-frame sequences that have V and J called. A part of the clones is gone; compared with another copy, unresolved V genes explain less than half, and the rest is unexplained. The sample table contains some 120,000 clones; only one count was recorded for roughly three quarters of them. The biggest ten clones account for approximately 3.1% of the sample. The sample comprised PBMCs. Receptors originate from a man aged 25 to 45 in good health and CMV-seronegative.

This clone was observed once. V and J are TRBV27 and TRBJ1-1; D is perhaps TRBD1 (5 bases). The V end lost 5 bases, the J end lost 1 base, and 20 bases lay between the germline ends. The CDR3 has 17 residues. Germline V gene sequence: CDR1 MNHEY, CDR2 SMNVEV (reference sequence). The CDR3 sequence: CASSPSRGRRTNTEAFF. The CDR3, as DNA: TGTGCCAGCAGTCCCTCGCGGGGCCGTAGGACGAACACTGAAGCTTTCTTT.

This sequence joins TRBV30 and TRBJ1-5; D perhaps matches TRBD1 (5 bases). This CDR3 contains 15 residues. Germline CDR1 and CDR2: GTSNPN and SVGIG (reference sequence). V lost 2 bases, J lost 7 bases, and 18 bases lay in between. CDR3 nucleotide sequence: TGTGCCTGGAGTCGCAGGGTAGGCTTTGCACAGCCCCAGCATTTT. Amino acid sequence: CAWSRRVGFAQPQHF. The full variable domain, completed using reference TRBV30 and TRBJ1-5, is SQTIHQWPATLVQPVGSPLSLECTVEGTSNPNLYWYRQAAGRGLQLLFYSVGIGQISSEVPQNLSASRPQDRQFILSSKKLLLSDSGFYLCAWSRRVGFAQPQHFGDGTRLSIL.

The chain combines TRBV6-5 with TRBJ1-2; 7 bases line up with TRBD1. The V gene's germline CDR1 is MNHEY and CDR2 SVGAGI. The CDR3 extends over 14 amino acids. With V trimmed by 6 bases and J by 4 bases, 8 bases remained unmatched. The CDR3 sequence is CASRFYRGSYGYTF. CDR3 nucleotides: TGTGCCAGCAGATTCTACAGGGGTTCCTATGGCTACACCTTC.

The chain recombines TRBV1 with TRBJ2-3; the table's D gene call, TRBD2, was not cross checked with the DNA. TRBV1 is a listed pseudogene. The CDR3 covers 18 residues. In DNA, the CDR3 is TGCACCAGCAGCCACAAAGTCAGAGGAGGAGGACTTCCCGATACGCAGTATTTT. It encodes CTSSHKVRGGGLPDTQYF.

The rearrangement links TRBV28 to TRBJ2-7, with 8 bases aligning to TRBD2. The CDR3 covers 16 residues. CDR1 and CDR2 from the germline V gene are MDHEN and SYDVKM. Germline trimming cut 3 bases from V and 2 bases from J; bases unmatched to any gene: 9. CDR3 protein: CASSFRLASLPYEQYF. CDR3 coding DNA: TGTGCCAGCAGTTTCCGACTAGCGTCGTTACCCTACGAGCAGTACTTC.

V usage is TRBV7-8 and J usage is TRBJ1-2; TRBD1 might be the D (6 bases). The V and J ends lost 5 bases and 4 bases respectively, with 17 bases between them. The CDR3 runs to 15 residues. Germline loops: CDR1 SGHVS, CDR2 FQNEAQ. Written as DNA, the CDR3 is TGTGCCAGCAGCCGGGACACACAGCGGAGCTATGGCTACACCTTC. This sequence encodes CASSRDTQRSYGYTF.

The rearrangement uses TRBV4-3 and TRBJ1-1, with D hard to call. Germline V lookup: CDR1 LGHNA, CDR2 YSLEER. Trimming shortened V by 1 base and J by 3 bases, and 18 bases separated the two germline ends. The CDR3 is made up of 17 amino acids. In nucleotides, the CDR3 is TGCGCCAGCAGCCAAGCTTGGAGAATTTCGCAGTACACTGAAGCTTTCTTT. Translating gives CASSQAWRISQYTEAFF.

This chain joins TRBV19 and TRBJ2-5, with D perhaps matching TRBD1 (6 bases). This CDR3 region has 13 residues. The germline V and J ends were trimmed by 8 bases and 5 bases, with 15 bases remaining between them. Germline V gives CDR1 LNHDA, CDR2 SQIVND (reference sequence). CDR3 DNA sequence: TGTGCCAGTTCGGGAAGTAGGGGGGAGACCCAGTACTTC. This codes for CASSGSRGETQYF.

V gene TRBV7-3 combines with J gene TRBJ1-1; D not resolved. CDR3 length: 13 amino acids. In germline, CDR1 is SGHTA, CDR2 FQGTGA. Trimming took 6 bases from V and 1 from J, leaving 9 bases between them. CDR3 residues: CASSPSGNTEAFF. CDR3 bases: TGTGCCAGCAGTCCCTCAGGGAACACTGAAGCTTTCTTT.

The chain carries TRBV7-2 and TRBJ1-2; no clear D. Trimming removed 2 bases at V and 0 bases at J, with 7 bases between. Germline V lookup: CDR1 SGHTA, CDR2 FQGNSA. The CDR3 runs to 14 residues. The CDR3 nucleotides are TGTGCCAGCAGCTTAATTCAGGCTAACTATGGCTACACCTTC. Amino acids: CASSLIQANYGYTF.

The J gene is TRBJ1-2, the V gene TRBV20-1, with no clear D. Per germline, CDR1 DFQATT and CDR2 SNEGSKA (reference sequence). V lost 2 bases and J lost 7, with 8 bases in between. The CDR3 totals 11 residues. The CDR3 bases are TGCAGTGCTAGACTGAGGGTTGGCTACACCTTC. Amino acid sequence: CSARLRVGYTF.

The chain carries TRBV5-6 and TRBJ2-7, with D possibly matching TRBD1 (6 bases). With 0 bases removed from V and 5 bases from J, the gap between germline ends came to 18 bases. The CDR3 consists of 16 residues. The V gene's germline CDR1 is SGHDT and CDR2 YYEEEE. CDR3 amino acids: CASSLDDRGRGHEQYF. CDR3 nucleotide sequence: TGTGCCAGCAGCTTGGACGATCGGGGCAGGGGACACGAGCAGTACTTC.

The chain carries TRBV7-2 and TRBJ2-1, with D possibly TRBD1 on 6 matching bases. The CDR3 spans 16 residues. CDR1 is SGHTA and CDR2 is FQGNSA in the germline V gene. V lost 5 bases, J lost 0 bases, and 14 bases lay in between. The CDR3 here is CASSPGQPRSYNEQFF. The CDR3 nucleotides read TGTGCCAGCAGCCCAGGACAGCCCCGCTCCTACAATGAGCAGTTCTTC.

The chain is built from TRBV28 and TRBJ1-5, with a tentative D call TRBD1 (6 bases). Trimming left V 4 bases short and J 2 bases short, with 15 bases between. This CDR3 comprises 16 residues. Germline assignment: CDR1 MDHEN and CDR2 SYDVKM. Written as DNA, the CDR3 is TGTGCCAGCAGTTCGGCCCAGGGGATCGGCAATCAGCCCCAGCATTTT. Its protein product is CASSSAQGIGNQPQHF.

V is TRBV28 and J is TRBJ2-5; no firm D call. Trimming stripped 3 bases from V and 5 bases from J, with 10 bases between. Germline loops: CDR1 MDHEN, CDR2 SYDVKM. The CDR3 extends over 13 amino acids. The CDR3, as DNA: TGTGCCAGCAGTTTTATCTCCGTTGAGACCCAGTACTTC. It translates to CASSFISVETQYF.

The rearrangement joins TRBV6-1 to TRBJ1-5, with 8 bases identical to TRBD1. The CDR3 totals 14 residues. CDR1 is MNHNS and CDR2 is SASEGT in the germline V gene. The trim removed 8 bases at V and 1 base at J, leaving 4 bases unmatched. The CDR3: CASGRGQSNQPQHF. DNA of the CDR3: TGTGCCAGCGGCAGGGGGCAGAGCAATCAGCCCCAGCATTTT.

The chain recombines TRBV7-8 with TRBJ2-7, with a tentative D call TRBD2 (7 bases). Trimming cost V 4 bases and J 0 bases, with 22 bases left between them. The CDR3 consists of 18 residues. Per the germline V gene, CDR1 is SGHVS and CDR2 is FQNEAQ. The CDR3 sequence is CASSSNGGGVALSYEQYF. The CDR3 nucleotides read TGTGCCAGCAGCTCTAATGGAGGGGGGGTAGCGCTCTCCTACGAGCAGTACTTC.

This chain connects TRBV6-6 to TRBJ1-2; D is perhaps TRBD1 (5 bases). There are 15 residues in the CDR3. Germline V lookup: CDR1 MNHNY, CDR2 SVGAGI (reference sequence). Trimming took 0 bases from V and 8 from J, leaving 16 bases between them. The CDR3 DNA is TGTGCCAGCAGTTACTCGATGTCAGGGTTTAGAGGCTACACCTTC. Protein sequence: CASSYSMSGFRGYTF.

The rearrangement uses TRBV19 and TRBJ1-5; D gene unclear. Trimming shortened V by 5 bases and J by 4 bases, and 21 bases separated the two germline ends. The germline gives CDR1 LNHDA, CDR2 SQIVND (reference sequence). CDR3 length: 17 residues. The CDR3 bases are TGTGCCAGTAGTGGAGGCGGGGTTGATGTGTTTAATCAGCCCCAGCATTTT. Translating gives CASSGGGVDVFNQPQHF.

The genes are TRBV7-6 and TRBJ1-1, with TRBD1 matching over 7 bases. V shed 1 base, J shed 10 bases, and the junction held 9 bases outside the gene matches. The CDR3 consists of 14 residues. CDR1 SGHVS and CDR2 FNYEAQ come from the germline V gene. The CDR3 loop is CASSLGTGVSGAFF. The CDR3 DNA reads TGTGCCAGCAGCTTAGGTACAGGGGTATCTGGAGCTTTCTTT.

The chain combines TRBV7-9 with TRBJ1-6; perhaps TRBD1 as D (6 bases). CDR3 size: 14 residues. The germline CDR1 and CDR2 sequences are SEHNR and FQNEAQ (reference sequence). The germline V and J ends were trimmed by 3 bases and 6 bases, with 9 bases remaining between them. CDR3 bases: TGTGCCAGCAGCTTGGACAGTCCTAATTCACCCCTCCACTTT. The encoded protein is CASSLDSPNSPLHF.

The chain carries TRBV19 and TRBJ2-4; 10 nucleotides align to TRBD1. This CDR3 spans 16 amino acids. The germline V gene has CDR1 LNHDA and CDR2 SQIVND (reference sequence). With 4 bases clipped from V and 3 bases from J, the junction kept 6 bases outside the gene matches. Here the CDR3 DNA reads TGTGCCAGTAGTACCGGGACAGGGGTACGCAAAAACATTCAGTACTTC. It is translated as CASSTGTGVRKNIQYF.

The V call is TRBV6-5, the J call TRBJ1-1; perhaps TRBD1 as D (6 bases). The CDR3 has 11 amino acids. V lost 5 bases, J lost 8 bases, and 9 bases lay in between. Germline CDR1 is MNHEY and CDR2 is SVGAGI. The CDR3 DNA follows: TGTGCCAGCAGTAACGACAGGGAAGCTTTCTTT. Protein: CASSNDREAFF.

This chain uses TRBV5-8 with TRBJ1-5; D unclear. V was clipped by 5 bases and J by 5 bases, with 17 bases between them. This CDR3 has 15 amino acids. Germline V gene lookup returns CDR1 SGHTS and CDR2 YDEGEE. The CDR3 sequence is CASRPGRVRDQPQHF. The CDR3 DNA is TGTGCCAGCAGACCAGGACGGGTGAGGGATCAGCCCCAGCATTTT.

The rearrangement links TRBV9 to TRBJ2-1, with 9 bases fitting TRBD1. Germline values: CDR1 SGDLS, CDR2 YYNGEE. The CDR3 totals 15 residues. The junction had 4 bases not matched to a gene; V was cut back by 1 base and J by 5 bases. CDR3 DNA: TGTGCCAGCAGCGTAACCGGGACAGGGAACAATGAGCAGTTCTTC. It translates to CASSVTGTGNNEQFF.